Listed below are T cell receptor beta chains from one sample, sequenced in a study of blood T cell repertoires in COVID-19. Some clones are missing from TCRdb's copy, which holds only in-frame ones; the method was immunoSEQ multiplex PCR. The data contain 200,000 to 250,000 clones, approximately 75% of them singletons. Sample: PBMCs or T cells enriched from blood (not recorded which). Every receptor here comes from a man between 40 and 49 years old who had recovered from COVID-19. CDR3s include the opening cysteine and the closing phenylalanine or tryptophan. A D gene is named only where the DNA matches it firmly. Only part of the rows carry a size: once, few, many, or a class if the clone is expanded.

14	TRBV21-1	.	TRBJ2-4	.	TGTGCCAGCATTACAGCGGGGGCCAAAAACATTCAGTACTTC	CASITAGAKNIQYF
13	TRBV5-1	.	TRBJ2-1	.	TGCGCCAGCACTGAGGTTACCTACAATGAGCAGTTCTTC	CASTEVTYNEQFF
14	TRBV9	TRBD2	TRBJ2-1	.	TGTGCCAGCAGCGTAGACCCTAGCGGGACGGAGCAGTTCTTC	CASSVDPSGTEQFF
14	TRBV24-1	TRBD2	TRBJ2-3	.	TGTGCCACCGGGACGGGGGGGTCCACTGATACGCAGTATTTT	CATGTGGSTDTQYF
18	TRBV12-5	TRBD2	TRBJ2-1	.	TGTGCTAGTGGTTTGGTACCCTCGCGCGGGGGCTCCTACAATGAGCAGTTCTTC	CASGLVPSRGGSYNEQFF
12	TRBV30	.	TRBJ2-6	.	TGTGCCGCCGAGATACTGGTAAACGTCCTGACTTTC	CAAEILVNVLTF
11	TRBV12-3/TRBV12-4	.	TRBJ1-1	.	TGTGCCAGCAGACAGAACACTGAAGCTTTCTTT	CASRQNTEAFF
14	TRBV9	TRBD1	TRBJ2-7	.	TGTGCCAGCACCCCTACAGGGGGCCAGGGCGAGCAGTACTTC	CASTPTGGQGEQYF
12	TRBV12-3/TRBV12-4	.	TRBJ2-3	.	TGTGCCAGCGCCTACAGCACAGATACGCAGTATTTT	CASAYSTDTQYF
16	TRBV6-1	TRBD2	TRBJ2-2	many	TGTGCCAGCAGTGCCTCTAGCGGGAGTGGGACCGGGGAGCTGTTTTTT	CASSASSGSGTGELFF
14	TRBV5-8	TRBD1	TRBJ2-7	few	TGTGCCAGCAGCCGCGGACAGGGAGTCGACGAGCAGTACTTC	CASSRGQGVDEQYF